The clone carrying this TCR beta chain showed up many times. Its antigen is not identified. Stable Graves' hyperthyroidism meant no ophthalmopathy progression within 18 months. Cells are PBMCs isolated from over 7.5 ml of fresh blood. TCR beta CDR3 regions were amplified from RNA. The HTBI primer set served for first-round RT-PCR of the TCR CDR3. TCRdb redid the calling of the multiplex PCR reads with MiXCR, one entry per CDR3 protein. The profile shows under 550,000 distinct CDR3 sequences, roughly 13% of them singletons. The CDR3 is 16 amino acids. V lost 5 bases, J lost 1 base, and 7 bases stayed unmatched. These data originate in a study of T cells in Graves' hyperthyroidism and ophthalmopathy. Study-wide results and limits: A model using 13 V-J features told ophthalmopathy apart from stable hyperthyroidism.

The chain combines TRBV12-3 or TRBV12-4 with TRBJ2-2; 7 bases line up with TRBD1. The specimen sequenced was blood. The origin of this receptor is a woman between 18 and 29 years old with Graves' hyperthyroidism. CDR3 in amino acids: CASSPNRGENTGELFF. CDR3 in DNA: TGTGCCAGCAGTCCTAACAGGGGCGAGAACACCGGGGAGCTGTTTTTT.